This TCR beta chain was sequenced during a study of cytomegalovirus exposure and HLA in healthy donors. Findings of the study overall: An analysis that came later showed most CMV-associated TCR beta chains appearing HLA-restricted. An assumption of roughly uniform sequencing depth across donors underlay the presence/absence analyses. The study recorded some 160 TCR beta chains that were cytomegalovirus-associated.

The PCR employed 60 Vbeta primers together with 13 Jbeta primers. Libraries were prepared by immunoSEQ multiplex PCR; TCRdb keeps only in-frame clonotypes and omits some of them. The table has around 120,000 clones, approximately 82% seen once. With regard to this clone: Its antigen is unknown.

Input material: PBMCs. The sequence was collected from a boy between 2 and 10 years old in good health and CMV-seronegative.

The CDR3 bases are TGTGCCAGCAGCTCCCGACTAGAAGGTCGGAATGAGCAGTTCTTC. This codes for CASSSRLEGRNEQFF. The chain combines TRBV7-6 with TRBJ2-1; TRBD2 is a possible D gene (6 bases). The CDR3 has 15 amino acids. V gave up 4 bases and J gave up 7 bases, with 17 bases separating them. Germline CDR1 reads SGHVS; CDR2 reads FNYEAQ.